Listed here is a single T cell receptor beta chain. Specified time point: sample taken at primary tumor resection. Without sorting, whole RNA was sequenced from tumor, nontumor lung or frozen PBMC. A total of more than 65 untreated early-stage non-small cell lung cancer patients served as donors. Single TCR cDNA molecules each had their own unique molecular identifier. TCRdb reanalysed the 5' RACE reads using MiXCR and keeps one entry per CDR3 protein. The table shows about 45,000 distinct CDR3 sequences, with around 15% occurring only once. The sample comes from a study of spatial heterogeneity in lung cancer. Study in general: Beta-chain sequences consistently outnumbered alpha-chain sequences in detection.

The clonotype comes from a male donor with early-stage non-small cell lung cancer. Source: PBMCs, taken at surgery.

DNA for the CDR3: TGTGCCTGGAGTGTACGAGGGGACACTGAAGCTTTCTTT. It specifies CAWSVRGDTEAFF. This rearrangement joins TRBV30 to TRBJ1-1, with D maybe TRBD1 (5 bases). Per the germline V gene, CDR1 is GTSNPN and CDR2 is SVGIG (reference sequence). V gave up 0 bases and J gave up 3 bases, with 8 bases separating them. The CDR3 is made up of 13 amino acids.